This entry lists 26 T cell receptor beta chains sequenced from one sample in a study of cytomegalovirus exposure and HLA in healthy donors. With 60 Vbeta and 13 Jbeta primers, the PCR was carried out. Assay used: immunoSEQ multiplex PCR; TCRdb lists only in-frame clones, some missing. This sample has about 93,000 clones, with around three quarters found just once. Sequencing was performed on PBMCs. These receptors all stem from a man aged 25-45 years in good health and CMV-seronegative.

This chain uses TRBV6-5 with TRBJ2-1; 9 bases are shared with TRBD2. This CDR3 has 16 residues. The germline V gene encodes CDR1 MNHEY and CDR2 SVGAGI. The ends lost 4 bases at V and 4 bases at J; junction bases unmatched: 8. Here the CDR3 DNA reads TGTGCCAGCAGTTTCACAGCGGGGGGTAGGTACAATGAGCAGTTCTTC. It codes for CASSFTAGGRYNEQFF.

The CDR3 spells CASSESKSGWIGSPLHF. For the CDR3, the DNA is TGCGCCAGCAGTGAGTCCAAATCGGGATGGATCGGTTCACCCCTCCACTTT. J is TRBJ1-6 and V is TRBV10-2; D gene unclear. The germline V gene encodes CDR1 WSHSY and CDR2 SAAADI. This CDR3 comprises 17 residues. Trimming took 0 bases from V and 9 from J, leaving 18 bases between them.

This clone came up once. The V and J genes are TRBV5-4 and TRBJ1-3; weak D call: TRBD1 (6 bases). V gave up 3 bases and J gave up 0 bases, with 10 bases separating them. The CDR3 contains 15 residues. Germline V gene lookup returns CDR1 SGHNT and CDR2 YYREEE (reference sequence). The CDR3 protein is CASSSRTDSGNTIYF. The CDR3 coding sequence is TGTGCCAGCAGCTCACGGACAGACTCTGGAAACACCATATATTTT. Using reference TRBV5-4 and TRBJ1-3 for the parts outside the CDR3, the full variable domain is ETGVTQSPTHLIKTRGQQVTLRCSSQSGHNTVSWYQQALGQGPQFIFQYYREEENGRGNFPPRFSGLQFPNYSSELNVNALELDDSALYLCASSSRTDSGNTIYFGEGSWLTVV.

J is TRBJ1-1 and V is TRBV5-1, with TRBD1 as a possible D gene (6 bases). The CDR3 runs to 14 residues. The germline V gene has CDR1 SGHRS and CDR2 YFSETQ. Trimming took 1 base from V and 4 from J, leaving 11 bases between them. CDR3 DNA sequence: TGCGCCAGCAGCTTGCAGGGGTCAGGCACTGAAGCTTTCTTT. Amino acid sequence: CASSLQGSGTEAFF.

V gene TRBV27 combines with J gene TRBJ2-3; 9 bases line up with TRBD2. Trimming at V came to 3 bases and at J to 4 bases, leaving 8 bases not matched to a gene. The CDR3 totals 16 residues. The germline V gene has CDR1 MNHEY and CDR2 SMNVEV (reference sequence). The CDR3 sequence is CASSLLAGIGADTQYF. The CDR3 DNA follows: TGTGCCAGCAGTTTGCTAGCGGGGATTGGCGCAGATACGCAGTATTTT.

V is TRBV28 and J is TRBJ1-2; maybe TRBD1 (5 bases). Germline CDR1 and CDR2: MDHEN and SYDVKM. The germline V and J ends were trimmed by 5 bases and 7 bases, with 17 bases remaining between them. CDR3 length equals 14 residues. The CDR3 is CASSTGTGRSGYTF. DNA for the CDR3: TGTGCCAGCAGTACTGGGACTGGGAGGTCTGGCTACACCTTC.

V gene TRBV6-6 combines with J gene TRBJ2-1; 12 bases match TRBD2. After removal of 3 bases from V and 7 bases from J, the junction contained 4 bases not matched to a gene. The germline gives CDR1 MNHNY, CDR2 SVGAGI (reference sequence). The CDR3 is 15 amino acids. The CDR3 nucleotides are TGTGCCAGCAGTTATAGGACTAGCGGGATTAATGAGCAGTTCTTC. This gives the protein CASSYRTSGINEQFF.

The chain uses TRBV5-4 and TRBJ2-1, with D tentatively TRBD1 (6 bases). Germline values: CDR1 SGHNT, CDR2 YYREEE (reference sequence). V was trimmed by 0 bases and J by 4 bases, leaving 11 bases between them. CDR3 length: 15 residues. The CDR3: CASSLAGTLYNEQFF. Here the CDR3 DNA reads TGTGCCAGCAGCTTGGCCGGGACATTATACAATGAGCAGTTCTTC.

The chain has TRBV4-1 and TRBJ1-2; D unclear. Trimming cost V 0 bases and J 4 bases, with 12 bases left between them. CDR3 length: 15 amino acids. CDR1 MGHRA and CDR2 YSYEKL come from the germline V gene. The CDR3 region is CASSQDRVQSYGYTF. The CDR3 region has the DNA TGCGCCAGCAGCCAAGATCGGGTTCAAAGCTATGGCTACACCTTC.

The DNA of the CDR3 is TGTGCCAGCAGCTTCGTAGGTTGGGTGGGGGCGCAGGACCAAGAGACCCAGTACTTC. Protein: CASSFVGWVGAQDQETQYF. V is TRBV7-2 and J is TRBJ2-5; possibly TRBD1 for D (6 bases). With 3 bases removed from V and 0 bases from J, the gap between germline ends came to 23 bases. Looked up from germline, CDR1 is SGHTA and CDR2 is FQGNSA. The CDR3 is 19 amino acids.

This chain connects TRBV27 to TRBJ2-1, with TRBD1 identical over 8 bases. Trimming cost V 6 bases and J 9 bases; bases outside gene matches: 4. Germline assignment: CDR1 MNHEY and CDR2 SMNVEV (reference sequence). CDR3 length: 12 amino acids. The CDR3 spells CASRQGAAEQFF. In DNA form, the CDR3 reads TGTGCCAGCAGGCAGGGGGCCGCTGAGCAGTTCTTC.

This chain connects TRBV5-1 to TRBJ2-3, with D possibly being TRBD2 (6 bases). The CDR3 totals 16 residues. V lost 7 bases and J 5 bases, leaving 23 bases between the germline ends. Per the germline V gene, CDR1 is SGHRS and CDR2 is YFSETQ. CDR3 bases: TGCGCCAGCGACGGCGGCTTCGGAGGGCCCGGAGATACGCAGTATTTT. As protein: CASDGGFGGPGDTQYF.

To note about this clone: One end of the junction does not line up with germline, which may come from a read error. As DNA, the CDR3 is TGTTCCAGCAGCTTAGGGTTTGGGACTGGACCAATGAACTATGGCTACACCTTC. Encoded protein: CSSSLGFGTGPMNYGYTF. The chain carries TRBV7-9 and TRBJ1-2; D perhaps matches TRBD1 (5 bases). The germline V gene has CDR1 SEHNR and CDR2 FQNEAQ (reference sequence). The CDR3 is made up of 18 amino acids.

This clone was counted between two and nine times. V is TRBV5-1 and J is TRBJ1-1, with D hard to call. The V end was cut by 7 bases, the J end by 5 bases, with 12 bases between. This CDR3 region has 12 residues. Germline assignment: CDR1 SGHRS and CDR2 YFSETQ. The CDR3 loop reads CASSAVGTEAFF. The CDR3 coding sequence is TGCGCCAGCTCAGCGGTGGGTACTGAAGCTTTCTTT. Full variable domain (missing parts from reference TRBV5-1 and TRBJ1-1): KAGVTQTPRYLIKTRGQQVTLSCSPISGHRSVSWYQQTPGQGLQFLFEYFSETQRNKGNFPGRFSGRQFSNSRSEMNVSTLELGDSALYLCASSAVGTEAFFGQGTRLTVV.

The chain recombines TRBV21-1 with TRBJ2-7; the listed D gene, TRBD1, was not tested against the DNA. TRBV21-1 is reported as a pseudogene. The CDR3 contains 16 residues. CDR3 nucleotide sequence: TGTGCCAGCAGCAAAACTATACTCGGGACAGACTACGAGCAGTACTTC. The encoded protein is CASSKTILGTDYEQYF.

V gene TRBV7-6 combines with J gene TRBJ2-2; 16 bases agree with TRBD2. Germline V gene sequence: CDR1 SGHVS, CDR2 FNYEAQ. This CDR3 spans 19 amino acids. J was trimmed by 4 bases and V by 1 base; bases with no gene match: 6. This chain's CDR3 is CASSLGGTSGRASTGELFF. The CDR3 DNA reads as TGTGCCAGCAGCTTAGGAGGGACTAGCGGGAGGGCCTCCACCGGGGAGCTGTTTTTT.

This sequence joins TRBV6-1 and TRBJ1-1, with D hard to call. Trimming stripped 3 bases from V and 6 bases from J, with 17 bases between. The CDR3 runs to 15 residues. Germline V gene data show CDR1 as MNHNS and CDR2 as SASEGT. CDR3 nucleotides: TGTGCCAGCAGTGATCTAATCCCAGGCATTTCTGAAGCTTTCTTT. Translating gives CASSDLIPGISEAFF.

This clone was counted once. The chain recombines TRBV5-4 with TRBJ1-2; tentatively, D is TRBD1 (6 bases). V lost 5 bases to trimming and J lost 6 bases, with 14 bases between them. CDR3 length: 13 residues. Per the germline V gene, CDR1 is SGHNT and CDR2 is YYREEE (reference sequence). CDR3 region: CASRPQGANGYTF. CDR3 nucleotides: TGTGCCAGCAGGCCACAGGGCGCCAATGGCTACACCTTC. Combining the CDR3 with reference TRBV5-4 and TRBJ1-2 gives the whole variable domain ETGVTQSPTHLIKTRGQQVTLRCSSQSGHNTVSWYQQALGQGPQFIFQYYREEENGRGNFPPRFSGLQFPNYSSELNVNALELDDSALYLCASRPQGANGYTFGSGTRLTVV.

The CDR3 is CASSENDRNTGELFF. CDR3 in DNA: TGTGCCAGCAGCGAGAACGACAGGAACACCGGGGAGCTGTTTTTT. This rearrangement joins TRBV2 to TRBJ2-2; a weak D match, TRBD1 (5 bases). The germline V and J ends were trimmed by 6 bases and 1 base, with 12 bases remaining between them. The germline V gene has CDR1 SNHLY and CDR2 FYNNEI. The CDR3 covers 15 residues.

The rearrangement uses TRBV29-1 and TRBJ1-2; 9 positions match TRBD1. The CDR3 has 13 amino acids. V lost 3 bases to trimming and J lost 7 bases; unmatched junction nucleotides: 6. The germline V gene encodes CDR1 SQVTM and CDR2 ANQGSEA. The CDR3 region has the DNA TGCAGCGTTGAGAACACAGGGGGCGGTGGCTACACCTTC. The encoded protein is CSVENTGGGGYTF.

The V gene is TRBV19, the J gene TRBJ2-7; D is possibly TRBD1 (5 bases). Germline CDR1 LNHDA, CDR2 SQIVND (reference sequence). The ends were cut back, 2 bases at V and 3 bases at J, with 11 bases in the middle. This CDR3 region has 14 residues. CDR3 amino acids: CASSIQGKGYEQYF. The CDR3 bases are TGTGCCAGTAGTATACAGGGCAAGGGCTACGAGCAGTACTTC. Based on the CDR3 plus reference TRBV19 and TRBJ2-7, the full variable domain is DGGITQSPKYLFRKEGQNVTLSCEQNLNHDAMYWYRQDPGQGLRLIYYSQIVNDFQKGDIAEGYSVSREKKESFPLTVTSAQKNPTAFYLCASSIQGKGYEQYFGPGTRLTVT.

This chain connects TRBV7-9 to TRBJ1-5, with D tentatively TRBD1 (6 bases). This CDR3 spans 13 amino acids. Germline CDR1 and CDR2: SEHNR and FQNEAQ (reference sequence). The V end was cut by 4 bases, the J end by 12 bases, with 16 bases between. CDR3 bases: TGTGCCAGCAGCTCCCCAACAGGGCCTGACCAGCATTTT. This translates into CASSSPTGPDQHF.

The chain links TRBV15 to TRBJ1-3; unclear D gene. The germline gives CDR1 LNHNV, CDR2 YYDKDF (reference sequence). The CDR3 length is 15 residues. The V end lost 1 base, the J end lost 3 bases, and 10 bases lay between the germline ends. This chain's CDR3 is CATSRVGLGGNTIYF. Written as DNA, the CDR3 is TGTGCCACCAGCAGAGTCGGGTTAGGTGGAAACACCATATATTTT.

The V gene is TRBV6-5, the J gene TRBJ2-3; no clear D gene. Looked up from germline, CDR1 is MNHEY and CDR2 is SVGAGI. CDR3 length: 12 residues. V lost 4 bases, J lost 2 bases, and 4 bases lay in between. CDR3 nucleotides: TGTGCCAGCAGTTCTAACACAGATACGCAGTATTTT. This sequence encodes CASSSNTDTQYF.

This clone was recorded a few times. The chain uses TRBV7-9 and TRBJ1-1; 8 bases line up with TRBD1. The CDR3 extends over 15 amino acids. In germline, CDR1 is SEHNR, CDR2 FQNEAQ (reference sequence). Trimming removed 5 bases from V and 7 bases from J; junction bases left unmatched: 12. The CDR3: CASSIQGVGGIEAFF. The CDR3 DNA sequence: TGTGCCAGCAGCATACAGGGGGTTGGGGGGATTGAAGCTTTCTTT.

The V and J genes are TRBV10-3 and TRBJ1-3; D ambiguous. Germline assignment: CDR1 ENHRY and CDR2 SYGVKD. Trimming left V 3 bases short and J 4 bases short, with 4 bases between. The CDR3 has 12 amino acids. Here the CDR3 DNA reads TGTGCCATCAGTGACCTGGGAAACACCATATATTTT. This gives the protein CAISDLGNTIYF.